This is a list of T cell receptor beta chains from one sample in a study of blood T cell repertoires in COVID-19. TCRdb keeps only in-frame clones here, not all; method: immunoSEQ multiplex PCR. In the table there are roughly 150,000 clones, almost 80% of which are singletons. Material: peripheral blood. These receptors originate from a man aged 45-65 years with active or convalescent COVID-19. Both conserved end residues are part of each CDR3. Fields, in order: J gene, D gene, V gene, clone size, CDR3 protein, CDR3 DNA. D genes are given only for firm matches. Clone size is shown for a subset of rows, as once, few, many or a class of expanded clone.

TRBJ2-1,TRBD1,TRBV19,.,CASIAGTGGYNEQFF,TGTGCCAGTATCGCCGGGACAGGGGGTTACAATGAGCAGTTCTTC
TRBJ1-2,.,TRBV7-2,.,CASSHPSRSYTF,TGTGCCAGCAGCCACCCTTCGAGGAGCTACACCTTC
TRBJ2-1,TRBD2,TRBV11-2,.,CASSLAGRLAGVDEQFF,TGTGCCAGCAGCTTAGCGGGGAGACTAGCGGGAGTGGATGAGCAGTTCTTC
TRBJ1-2,TRBD1,TRBV6-2/TRBV6-3,.,CASSWGPDRANYGYTF,TGTGCCAGCAGTTGGGGCCCGGACAGGGCCAACTATGGCTACACCTTC
TRBJ1-6,TRBD1,TRBV28,.,CASSLSGTGLNSPLHF,TGTGCCAGCAGTTTAAGCGGGACAGGCCTTAATTCACCCCTCCACTTT
TRBJ2-3,TRBD2,TRBV9,.,CASSVGGGRSQKGTDTQYF,TGTGCCAGCAGCGTAGGGGGCGGGAGGTCACAAAAGGGCACAGATACGCAGTATTTT
TRBJ2-3,TRBD2,TRBV19,.,CASTSSGGADTQYF,TGTGCCAGTACCTCTAGCGGAGGGGCAGATACGCAGTATTTT
TRBJ2-5,TRBD2,TRBV7-2,few,CASSLGGRGETQYF,TGTGCCAGCAGCTTGGGCGGGAGAGGAGAGACCCAGTACTTC
TRBJ1-2,.,TRBV18,few,CASSPPLAGGGYTF,TGTGCCAGCTCACCACCCCTGGCAGGTGGGGGCTACACCTTC
TRBJ1-2,.,TRBV27,.,CASSFPAASYGYTF,TGTGCCAGCAGTTTCCCGGCGGCAAGCTATGGCTACACCTTC
TRBJ2-6,.,TRBV9,.,CASSARDFGANVLTF,TGTGCCAGCAGCGCCAGGGACTTCGGGGCCAACGTCCTGACTTTC
TRBJ2-7,.,TRBV7-9,.,CASSPRTLSYEQYF,TGTGCCAGCAGCCCAAGGACACTCTCCTACGAGCAGTACTTC